A selection of T cell receptor beta chains follows, all from one sample in a study of blood T cell repertoires in COVID-19. The method was immunoSEQ multiplex PCR; TCRdb's version includes in-frame clones alone and lacks a portion of them. The sample has 100,000 to 120,000 clones, around three quarters seen once. Sequenced sample: peripheral blood. The receptors originated from a woman aged 55 to 70 with acute or convalescent COVID-19. Both conserved end residues are part of each CDR3. A D gene is named only where the DNA matches it firmly. Expanded clones get a size class; other rows say once, few or many, or leave the size out.

v_call: TRBV11-2; j_call: TRBJ2-5; d_call: NA; clone_size: few; cdr3_nt: TGTGCCAGCAGCTTAGGGTCGGCGGGGACCCAGTACTTC; cdr3_aa: CASSLGSAGTQYF
v_call: TRBV5-4; j_call: TRBJ1-2; d_call: TRBD1; clone_size: NA; cdr3_nt: TGTGCCAGCAGGACCGGGACAGCAACTTCCCGCTATGGCTACACCTTC; cdr3_aa: CASRTGTATSRYGYTF
v_call: TRBV18; j_call: TRBJ2-7; d_call: TRBD2; clone_size: NA; cdr3_nt: TGTGCCAGCTCTACTAGCGCTGCCTCCTACGAGCAGTACTTC; cdr3_aa: CASSTSAASYEQYF
v_call: TRBV3-1/TRBV3-2; j_call: TRBJ1-1; d_call: TRBD1; clone_size: NA; cdr3_nt: TGTGCCAGCAGCCAATCAACCGGGACAGGGGCCACTGAAGCTTTCTTT; cdr3_aa: CASSQSTGTGATEAFF
v_call: TRBV4-1; j_call: TRBJ2-5; d_call: TRBD2; clone_size: NA; cdr3_nt: TGCGCCAGCAGCCCCCTGGGAGCGGGGGAGTACTTC; cdr3_aa: CASSPLGAGEYF
v_call: TRBV6-1; j_call: TRBJ1-5; d_call: NA; clone_size: NA; cdr3_nt: TGTGCCAGCAGTACCAGTGATAGCAATCAGCCCCAGCATTTT; cdr3_aa: CASSTSDSNQPQHF
v_call: TRBV7-6; j_call: TRBJ2-2; d_call: TRBD1; clone_size: NA; cdr3_nt: TGTGCCAGCAGCCCCCGGGACAGATGGGCCGGGGAGCTGTTTTTT; cdr3_aa: CASSPRDRWAGELFF
v_call: TRBV24-1; j_call: TRBJ1-1; d_call: NA; clone_size: NA; cdr3_nt: TGTGCCACCAGTGAGCGGAGCGGTGAAGCTTTCTTT; cdr3_aa: CATSERSGEAFF
v_call: TRBV19; j_call: TRBJ1-5; d_call: NA; clone_size: NA; cdr3_nt: TGTGCCAGTAGTATAGATCCGCCAGGGATGGCCAATCAGCCCCAGCATTTT; cdr3_aa: CASSIDPPGMANQPQHF
v_call: TRBV3-1/TRBV3-2; j_call: TRBJ1-1; d_call: NA; clone_size: NA; cdr3_nt: TGTGCCAGCAGTCGCGCCTTGACATATGAGACTGAAGCTTTCTTT; cdr3_aa: CASSRALTYETEAFF
v_call: TRBV4-2; j_call: TRBJ1-1; d_call: NA; clone_size: NA; cdr3_nt: TGTGCCAGCAGCCACTCCCGGGGGAACACTGAAGCTTTCTTT; cdr3_aa: CASSHSRGNTEAFF
v_call: TRBV29-1; j_call: TRBJ1-2; d_call: TRBD1; clone_size: NA; cdr3_nt: TGCAGCGGATCCACAGGGGTGGGAACCTATGGCTACACCTTC; cdr3_aa: CSGSTGVGTYGYTF
v_call: TRBV7-2; j_call: TRBJ1-2; d_call: NA; clone_size: NA; cdr3_nt: TGTGCCAGCAGTCCCCAAGCACCCCATGGCTACACCTTC; cdr3_aa: CASSPQAPHGYTF
v_call: TRBV12-3/TRBV12-4; j_call: TRBJ1-6; d_call: TRBD1; clone_size: NA; cdr3_nt: TGTGCCAGCAGTTTGATGAGGGGGCGGCCCCTCCACTTT; cdr3_aa: CASSLMRGRPLHF
v_call: TRBV4-1; j_call: TRBJ1-4; d_call: TRBD1; clone_size: NA; cdr3_nt: TGCGCCAGCAGCCAAGTGGAGACAGGGGCCACAACTAATGAAAAACTGTTTTTT; cdr3_aa: CASSQVETGATTNEKLFF
v_call: TRBV10-3; j_call: TRBJ1-5; d_call: TRBD1; clone_size: once; cdr3_nt: TGTGCCACCTCCGGGACAGGGATAAATCAGCCCCAGCATTTT; cdr3_aa: CATSGTGINQPQHF
v_call: TRBV28; j_call: TRBJ1-1; d_call: TRBD1; clone_size: NA; cdr3_nt: TGTGCCAGCAGTTTATTTCGAAAAGGACAGGGGGCAAAAGCTTTCTTT; cdr3_aa: CASSLFRKGQGAKAFF
v_call: TRBV5-1; j_call: TRBJ2-7; d_call: NA; clone_size: few; cdr3_nt: TGCGCCAGCGGGGGGACAGTCTCCTACGAGCAGTACTTC; cdr3_aa: CASGGTVSYEQYF
v_call: TRBV7-8; j_call: TRBJ1-2; d_call: NA; clone_size: NA; cdr3_nt: TGTGCCAGCAGCTTAGGACCAGGGGCAGCTAACTATGGCTACACCTTC; cdr3_aa: CASSLGPGAANYGYTF
v_call: TRBV21-1; j_call: TRBJ2-7; d_call: NA; clone_size: NA; cdr3_nt: TGTGCCAGCAGCCCTAGACCGGGACAGGGGTACCACGAGCAGTACTTC; cdr3_aa: CASSPRPGQGYHEQYF
v_call: TRBV10-3; j_call: TRBJ2-2; d_call: TRBD1; clone_size: NA; cdr3_nt: TGTGCCATCAGTTCAGGGGGCGCGAACACCGGGGAGCTGTTTTTT; cdr3_aa: CAISSGGANTGELFF
v_call: TRBV14; j_call: TRBJ2-3; d_call: NA; clone_size: NA; cdr3_nt: TGTGCCAGCAGCCGACGAGGACAGAAAAGCACAGATACGCAGTATTTT; cdr3_aa: CASSRRGQKSTDTQYF